This T cell receptor (beta chain) appears in the sequencing data of a study of T cell clonotyping in hematopoietic cell transplantation. About the study: Cytoreduction preceded collection of pretransplant recipient samples.

Using immunoSEQ multiplex PCR, the repertoire was profiled, and TCRdb retains in-frame clones only, with some absent. The sample lists about 49,000 clones; more than 75% were seen once. Time point specified: recipient sample about 28 days before transplant, after cytoreduction. CDR3 size: 15 residues. The junction had 8 bases not matched to a gene; V was cut back by 6 bases and J by 1 base. Germline loops: CDR1 SNHLY, CDR2 FYNNEI. The receptor was isolated from a man between 60 and 70 years old with biphenotypic leukemia. Some clones in this sample may be carry-over from other donors' samples. This material consisted of peripheral blood mononuclear cells, taken before stem cell transplant. This chain links TRBV2 with TRBJ2-7, with 8 bases that match TRBD1. CDR3 sequence (DNA): TGTGCCAGCAGCTACGACAGGGGTTGGTCCTACGAGCAGTACTTC. The encoded protein is CASSYDRGWSYEQYF.